A single TCR beta chain is shown here with its context. The sample originates from a study of blood T cell repertoires in COVID-19. Overall study context: T cells, B-cell-depleted T cells, or PBMCs provided the cDNA or gDNA that served as material.

The V gene's germline CDR1 is MNHEY and CDR2 SVGAGI. The CDR3 length is 13 residues. V was clipped by 7 bases and J by 1 base, with 11 bases between them. Generated by immunoSEQ multiplex PCR, the TCRdb table keeps only in-frame clones and is missing some. The sample lists a few hundred thousand clones; roughly 90% were seen once. Sequencing input: peripheral blood. The TCR originated in a man aged 35 to 55 with acute or convalescent COVID-19. The rearrangement links TRBV6-5 to TRBJ2-7, with TRBD1 as a possible D gene (5 bases). DNA of the CDR3: TGTGCCAGCATCGGAGCAGGGTCCTACGAGCAGTACTTC. The encoded protein is CASIGAGSYEQYF.